Sequencing of this T cell receptor beta chain was carried out in a study of technical replicates of blood from a few donors. TCRdb keeps only in-frame clones here, not all; method: immunoSEQ multiplex PCR. Of about 80,000 clones listed, 80% to 95% are singletons. V gave up 4 bases and J gave up 3 bases; unmatched junction bases: 4. Germline CDR1 reads GTSNPN; CDR2 reads SVGIG (reference sequence). The CDR3 runs 13 residues. Input material: T cells isolated from PBMCs. The chain couples TRBV30 to TRBJ2-3; 7 bases fit TRBD2. The TCR originated in a human donor in good health. DNA of the CDR3: TGTGCCTGGAACAAGGGAGGGACAGATACGCAGTATTTT. Translating gives CAWNKGGTDTQYF.